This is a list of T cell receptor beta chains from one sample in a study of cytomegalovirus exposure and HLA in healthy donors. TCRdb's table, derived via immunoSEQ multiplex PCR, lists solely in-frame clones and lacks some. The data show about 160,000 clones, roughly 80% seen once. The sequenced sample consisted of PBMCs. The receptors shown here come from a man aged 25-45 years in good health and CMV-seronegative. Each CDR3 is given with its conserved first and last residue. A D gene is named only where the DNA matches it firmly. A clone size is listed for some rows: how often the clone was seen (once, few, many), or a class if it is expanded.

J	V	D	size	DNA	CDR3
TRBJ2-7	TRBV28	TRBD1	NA	TGTGCCAGCAGCGACGGAGGACAGGGGAATAAGCAGTACTTC	CASSDGGQGNKQYF
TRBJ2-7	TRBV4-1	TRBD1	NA	TGCGCCAGCAGCCAAAAGACAGGGGGCACGGACGAGCAGTACTTC	CASSQKTGGTDEQYF
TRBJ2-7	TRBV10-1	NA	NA	TGCGCCAGCAGCCCCGGGGGAAACTACGAGCAGTACTTC	CASSPGGNYEQYF
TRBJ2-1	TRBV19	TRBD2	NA	TGTGCCAGTAGTATAGCGGGCCCCTATGACGAGCGGGGTTCCAATGAGCAGTTCTTC	CASSIAGPYDERGSNEQFF
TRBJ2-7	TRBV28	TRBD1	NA	TGTGCCAGCAGTTCATCCGGGACAGGGACCTACGAGCAGTACTTC	CASSSSGTGTYEQYF
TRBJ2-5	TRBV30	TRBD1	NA	TGTGCCTGGAGCGCCACCCCAGGGGGCCTGGAGACCCAGTACTTC	CAWSATPGGLETQYF
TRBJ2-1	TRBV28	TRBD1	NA	TGTGCCAGCCGGGGACAGGGGGGACCTAACAATGAGCAGTTCTTC	CASRGQGGPNNEQFF
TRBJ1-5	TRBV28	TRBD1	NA	TGTGCCAGCAGTTTATGGGAGGGGGCGATGGACCAGCCCCAGCATTTT	CASSLWEGAMDQPQHF
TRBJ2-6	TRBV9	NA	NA	TGTGCCAGCAGCGTGGGGGGCTCTGGGGCCAACGTCCTGACTTTC	CASSVGGSGANVLTF
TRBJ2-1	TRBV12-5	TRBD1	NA	TGTGCTAGTGGTCCCAAGACAGGGGATGAGCAGTTCTTC	CASGPKTGDEQFF
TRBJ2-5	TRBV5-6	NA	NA	TGTGCCAGCAGCCCCTCGGGGATGTACCAAGAGACCCAGTACTTC	CASSPSGMYQETQYF
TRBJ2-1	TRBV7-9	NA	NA	TGTGCCAGCAGCTTTAACAGGGTAAATGAGCAGTTCTTC	CASSFNRVNEQFF
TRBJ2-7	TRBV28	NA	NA	TGTGCCCGGAGGGCAGGACGACCCTACGAGCAGTACTTC	CARRAGRPYEQYF
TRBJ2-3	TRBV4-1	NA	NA	TGCGCCAGCAGCCAAGAAAGCCCGGCAGATACGCAGTATTTT	CASSQESPADTQYF
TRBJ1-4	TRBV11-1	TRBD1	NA	TGTGCCAGCAGCCCCCGGGACAGGAATGAAAAACTGTTTTTT	CASSPRDRNEKLFF
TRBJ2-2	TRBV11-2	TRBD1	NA	TGTGCCAGCAGACCCCAGGGGGTCCAGACCGGGGAGCTGTTTTTT	CASRPQGVQTGELFF
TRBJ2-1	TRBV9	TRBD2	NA	TGTGCCAGCAGCGAGCGGGAGGTTTCCTACAATGAGCAGTTCTTC	CASSEREVSYNEQFF
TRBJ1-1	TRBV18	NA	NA	TGTGCCAGCTCACCATTTGAGGGCCTGAACACTGAAGCTTTCTTT	CASSPFEGLNTEAFF
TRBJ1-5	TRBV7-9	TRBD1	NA	TGTGCCAGCAGCTTAGCGCAAACAGGGGATAGCAATCAGCCCCAGCATTTT	CASSLAQTGDSNQPQHF
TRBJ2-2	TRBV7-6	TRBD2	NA	TGTGCCAGCAGCCCAATTCCGTTAGCGGGAGGGCCTGACACCGGGGAGCTGTTTTTT	CASSPIPLAGGPDTGELFF
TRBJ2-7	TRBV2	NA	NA	TGTGCCAGCAGGACTGACTCCTACGAGCAGTACTTC	CASRTDSYEQYF
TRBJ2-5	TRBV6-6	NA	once	TGTGCCAGCAGTTACCTTACAGATCGAGAGACCCAGTACTTC	CASSYLTDRETQYF
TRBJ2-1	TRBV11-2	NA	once	TGTGCCAGCAGCTTAGCCCACAGGGACCATGAGCAGTTCTTC	CASSLAHRDHEQFF
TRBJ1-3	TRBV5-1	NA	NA	TGCGCCAGCAGCCAGGCCGGGGGGCCTGGAAACACCATATATTTT	CASSQAGGPGNTIYF
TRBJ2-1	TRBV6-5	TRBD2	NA	TGTGCCAGCAGTTACTCGGCGGGGGGCCTCAATGAGCAGTTCTTC	CASSYSAGGLNEQFF
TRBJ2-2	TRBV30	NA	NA	TGTGCCTGGAGGACGGGAAGGGTTCCCACCGGGGAGCTGTTTTTT	CAWRTGRVPTGELFF
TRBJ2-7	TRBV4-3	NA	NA	TGCGCCAGCAGCCAAGAACGGGGTTGGTCCTACGAGCAGTACTTC	CASSQERGWSYEQYF
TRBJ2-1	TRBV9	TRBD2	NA	TGTGCCAGCAGCGATACTAGCGGCTACAACAATGAGCAGTTCTTC	CASSDTSGYNNEQFF
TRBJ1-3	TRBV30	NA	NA	TGTGCCTGTAACCGACAGAGCTCTGGAAACACCATATATTTT	CACNRQSSGNTIYF
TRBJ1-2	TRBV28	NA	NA	TGTGCCAGCAGGGGCGGGGCCGCCACTGTTACCTTC	CASRGGAATVTF
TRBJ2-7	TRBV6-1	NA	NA	TGTGCCAGCAGCATACAGACCTTGGGCGACGAGCAGTACTTC	CASSIQTLGDEQYF
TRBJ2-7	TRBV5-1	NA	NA	TGCGCCAGCAGCTTGGTGAAGAGGGACTACGAGCAGTACTTC	CASSLVKRDYEQYF